The subject of this entry is one T cell receptor (beta chain). This clone was recorded a few times. The specificity of this receptor is unknown. No base qualities exist here, and no much larger clone lies one base off it. Trimming takes 0 bases from V and 6 bases from J, and the germline ends sit 10 bases apart. The CDR3 covers 13 residues, taking in both the cysteine and the phenylalanine. CDR3 DNA only is kept here, 39 bases in frame from base 1. Reading the germline V gene gives CDR1 SGDLS and CDR2 YYNGEE. This sample is part of a study of beta chain features in type 1 diabetes (dated by TCRdb to the late 2010s). Context from the whole study: Mean age, gender distribution, total cell number and subset yield were not different between patients and healthy donors. Across all samples, some 110,000,000 sorted cells were examined, and cell number per subset correlated strongly with RNA yield. In the study, TCRB repertoires of sorted circulating CD4+ T cell subsets from recently diagnosed type 1 diabetes patients were compared with those of matched healthy donors. Naive and central memory subsets were obtained from all 30 or so donors, but regulatory and stem cell-like memory subsets were isolated from only 8 patients and about 8 healthy donors.

All of the isolated RNA was reverse transcribed with the High Capacity cDNA Reverse Transcription Kit, so expressed TCRB transcripts were sequenced. Naive, central memory and regulatory T cell samples underwent deep immunoSEQ sequencing, averaging around 4 million total reads per sample. After sorted cells were lysed in RLT buffer, RNA was extracted with DNase-treated RNeasy Micro or Mini kits, with the choice depending on cell number. Each cell subset was processed separately to prevent cross-contamination, with patient and healthy donor samples processed together. The immunoSEQ multiplex PCR was used to amplify TCRB sequences from cDNA, yielding 87-bp fragments that span the CDR3 region. The amplicons were sequenced using the Illumina HiSeq platform. The study's own analysis went as follows. PCR bias was corrected computationally using synthetic template baselines, and reads within Hamming distance 2 were collapsed, with unmergeable singletons discarded. Reads were aligned against IMGT to assign V, D and J genes, CDR3 length and insertions or deletions at six rearrangement sites. Within each subset, clonotype counts were normalized to sorted cell number, after which true diversity and Gini coefficients were computed with the tcR R package. The overlap coefficient, calculated on TCRB nucleotide sequences, was used to measure repertoire sharing. Out-of-frame TCRB sequences from naive cells were analyzed to stand in for the pre-selection repertoire. This immuneACCESS table, as held by TCRdb, lists in-frame sequences with V and J called but not all clones. Of the missing ones, under half trace to an unresolved V gene in checked studies; the others have no known cause. Clone size and V and J calls were adopted from that table, with D and trimming inferred from the DNA. The sample yields 600,000 to 700,000 clones; under 15% were counted once. Clones ranked in the top ten supply about 0.11% of the sample.

Each donor gave one peripheral blood draw, roughly 0.11 L on average, collected into heparinised tubes. A BD FACSAria II was used to sort naive, central memory, regulatory and stem cell-like memory CD4+ T cells with a panel that included CD45RO, CCR7, CD25, CD127, CD95 and CD27. A purity above 95% was achieved for all sorted populations. PBMCs were separated immediately by Lymphoprep density gradient centrifugation and were stained directly, without being cultured. Samples were stained and sorted in pairs, with one healthy donor and one patient per experiment, so that batch effects were minimized. What the work shows at the level of the full study, not this receptor alone: Because small numbers of individuals were included in the HLA sub-analyses, any influence of HLA type on TCRB rearrangement was left unresolved. Patients with type 1 diabetes made fewer insertions and deleted more nucleotides at VDJ recombination sites, implying thymic rearrangement abnormalities. Sequencing cDNA rather than genomic DNA could over-represent highly expressing activated cells, although activation and CD3 levels did not differ between groups. Type 1 diabetes patients showed a moderate but significant shortening of TCRB CDR3 length in all four CD4+ subsets. Naive, central memory and regulatory TCRB repertoires appeared to be more similar among patients than among healthy donors. PCR may preferentially amplify shorter templates, but because patient and control samples were amplified and corrected together, any resulting skew would affect both groups equally.

The clonotype comes from a man aged 25 to 45 with type 1 diabetes. The chain is assembled from TRBV9 and TRBJ2-7; the D gene is not confidently resolved. Sample: naive CD4+ T cells from blood. The sample's cell subset or site label is to be understood as: true naive CD4+ T cells. The bases read TGTGCCAGCAGCGTAGGTGGGGTAAGCGAGCAGTACTTC. Its protein reads: CASSVGGVSEQYF.